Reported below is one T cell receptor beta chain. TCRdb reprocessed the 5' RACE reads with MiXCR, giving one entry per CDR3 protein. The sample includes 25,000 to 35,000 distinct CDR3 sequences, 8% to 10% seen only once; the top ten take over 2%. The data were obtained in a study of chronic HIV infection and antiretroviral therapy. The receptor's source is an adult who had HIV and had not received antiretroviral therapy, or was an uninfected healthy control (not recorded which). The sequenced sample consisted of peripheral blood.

CDR3 residues: CASSSRGLNEKLFF. The CDR3 DNA follows: TGTGCCAGCAGCTCGCGGGGCCTTAATGAAAAACTGTTTTTT. The rearrangement links TRBV7-9 to TRBJ1-4; maybe TRBD1 (5 bases). Germline V gene lookup returns CDR1 SEHNR and CDR2 FQNEAQ (reference sequence). The CDR3 extends over 14 amino acids. Trimming pared 4 bases from V and 4 bases from J, leaving 10 bases between.